Reported below is one TCR beta chain. The antigen is unknown. The data belong to a study of pediatric ulcerative colitis. Points from the study as a whole: Rectal pinch biopsies may include blood-derived T cells. Ulcerative colitis patients shared more blood-rectal clones than controls. No controls had the two rectal clonotypes shared by ulcerative colitis patients.

Rectal tissue came from one to two pinch biopsies taken at colonoscopy. Germline loops: CDR1 SGDLS, CDR2 YYNGEE. The CDR3 runs 14 residues. The V and J ends lost 0 bases and 1 base respectively, with 7 bases between them. Generated by immunoSEQ multiplex PCR, the TCRdb table keeps only in-frame clones and is missing some. The sample holds 40,000 to 55,000 clones, 60% to 85% seen once. Sequencing was performed on gut tissue. This clonotype was sampled from a girl between 10 and 17 years old with moderate ulcerative colitis. The rearrangement links TRBV9 to TRBJ1-1, with D perhaps TRBD1 (5 bases). Written as DNA, the CDR3 is TGTGCCAGCAGCGTAGGACAGACGAACACTGAAGCTTTCTTT. It translates to CASSVGQTNTEAFF.